This TCR beta chain emerged from a study of blood T cell repertoires in COVID-19. Study details: Samples taken during acute and convalescent COVID-19 were collected in the United States, Italy and Spain. The cDNA or gDNA used as material had been derived from T cells, B-cell-depleted T cells, or PBMCs.

The CDR3 covers 11 residues. Trimming cost V 2 bases and J 10 bases, with 9 bases left between them. Germline assignment: CDR1 SGHRS and CDR2 YFSETQ. In Seattle, patients joined the study during active infection and were tracked longitudinally. The authors' processing: Amplified reference gene primers provided the basis for estimating nucleated cell counts. Method: immunoSEQ multiplex PCR; TCRdb's copy keeps in-frame clones and lacks some. Clonal size and the V and J genes are those of that table, whereas D and trimming came from the DNA. The data contain over 250,000 clones, approximately 86% of them singletons.

Sequences were obtained from peripheral blood. The rearrangement links TRBV5-1 to TRBJ1-1; maybe TRBD1 (5 bases). This clonotype was sampled from a woman in her 70s with COVID-19, enrolled during active disease. The CDR3 DNA sequence: TGCGCCAGCAGCTTAGGGGAAGTAGCTTTCTTT. This translates into CASSLGEVAFF.